One sample yielded the 14 T cell receptor beta chains listed below, sequenced in a study of CD8 T cells in ankylosing spondylitis. TCRdb re-analysed the 5' RACE reads in MiXCR, keeping a single row per CDR3 protein. The sample has about 320,000 distinct CDR3 sequences; 11% are singletons. Material for sequencing was blood, either unsorted or a sorted T cell fraction (not recorded which). The source is a female donor with ankylosing spondylitis or in good health (not recorded which).

There are many counts of this clonotype. J is TRBJ2-7 and V is TRBV28, with 8 bases identical to TRBD1. Germline V gene data show CDR1 as MDHEN and CDR2 as SYDVKM. Trimming removed 4 bases from V and 7 bases from J; junction bases left unmatched: 9. The length of the CDR3 is 14 residues. As DNA, the CDR3 is TGTGCCAGCAGTTCGGGACAGGAGCTTGGGGAGCAGTACTTC. It specifies CASSSGQELGEQYF.

This clonotype has at least ten counts. The genes are TRBV20-1 and TRBJ2-5; D might be TRBD2 (5 bases). Germline V CDR1 and CDR2: DFQATT, SNEGSKA (reference sequence). Trimming cost V 3 bases and J 4 bases, with 12 bases left between them. There are 13 residues in the CDR3. The CDR3 bases are TGCAGTGCTAGGCTACTAGATGGAGAGACCCAGTACTTC. The encoded protein is CSARLLDGETQYF.

The chain joins TRBV4-3 to TRBJ2-3, with 10 bases lining up with TRBD2. Germline CDR1 reads LGHNA; CDR2 reads YSLEER. There are 17 residues in the CDR3. V trimming: 4 bases; J trimming: 4 bases; junction bases outside the gene matches: 11. The CDR3 DNA reads TGCGCCAGCAGCCGCCGGGCTAGCGGGAGTCTTGCAGATACGCAGTATTTT. Translating gives CASSRRASGSLADTQYF.

This clonotype was seen many times. The rearrangement uses TRBV20-1 and TRBJ2-6; tentatively, D is TRBD2 (6 bases). This CDR3 region has 15 residues. Germline-derived CDR1 and CDR2 are DFQATT and SNEGSKA (reference sequence). V lost 6 bases, J lost 4 bases, and 16 bases lay in between. The CDR3 here is CSATPGSMGANVLTF. Written as DNA, the CDR3 is TGCAGTGCGACCCCCGGGAGTATGGGGGCCAACGTCCTGACTTTC.

This chain's CDR3 is CASSQGSSFGTDTQYF. The CDR3 region has the DNA TGTGCCAGCAGCCAAGGGTCCAGCTTCGGCACAGATACGCAGTATTTT. The rearrangement links TRBV4-2 to TRBJ2-3; D call uncertain. With 1 base removed from V and 1 base from J, the gap between germline ends came to 12 bases. Per the germline V gene, CDR1 is LGHNA and CDR2 is YNFKEQ. CDR3 size: 16 residues.

This clonotype showed up many times. The chain couples TRBV29-1 to TRBJ1-1; the D gene is possibly TRBD1 (5 bases). V gave up 0 bases and J gave up 4 bases, with 15 bases separating them. CDR3 length: 15 residues. Germline V lookup: CDR1 SQVTM, CDR2 ANQGSEA. The CDR3 bases are TGCAGCGTTGAAGAGGGAACAGGCGGACTCACTGAAGCTTTCTTT. It is translated as CSVEEGTGGLTEAFF.

Many counts were recorded for this clonotype. The rearrangement uses TRBV24-1 and TRBJ2-2; D is unclear. The germline gives CDR1 KGHDR, CDR2 SFDVKD. There are 16 residues in the CDR3. Trimming took 0 bases from V and 4 from J, leaving 11 bases between them. The CDR3 region is CATSDLQKGITGELFF. CDR3 DNA sequence: TGTGCCACCAGTGATTTGCAAAAGGGCATCACCGGGGAGCTGTTTTTT.

This clonotype occurred many times. V is TRBV5-1 and J is TRBJ1-3, with D possibly matching TRBD1 (6 bases). The CDR3 extends over 18 amino acids. Per germline, CDR1 SGHRS and CDR2 YFSETQ. Trimming shortened V by 3 bases and J by 0 bases, and 19 bases separated the two germline ends. The CDR3 is CASSSGRDTGPSGNTIYF. CDR3 DNA sequence: TGCGCCAGCAGCTCGGGAAGGGATACAGGGCCCTCTGGAAACACCATATATTTT.

This clonotype was recorded at least ten times. The rearrangement joins TRBV7-8 to TRBJ1-5; the match to TRBD1 covers 7 bases. The CDR3 has 16 amino acids. Germline V gene sequence: CDR1 SGHVS, CDR2 FQNEAQ. The J segment lost 5 bases and the V segment lost 5 bases, leaving 12 bases of the junction unmatched. This CDR3 reads CASSTNPGTVDQPQHF. DNA of the CDR3: TGTGCCAGCAGCACCAACCCCGGGACAGTTGATCAGCCCCAGCATTTT. The full variable domain, its missing parts supplied by reference TRBV7-8 and TRBJ1-5, is GAGVSQSPRYKVAKRGQDVALRCDPISGHVSLFWYQQALGQGPEFLTYFQNEAQLDKSGLPSDRFFAERPEGSVSTLKIQRTQQEDSAVYLCASSTNPGTVDQPQHFGDGTRLSIL.

This sequence joins TRBV6-5 and TRBJ1-1; no definite D call. The germline V gene has CDR1 MNHEY and CDR2 SVGAGI. The length of the CDR3 is 12 residues. V lost 10 bases and J 1 base, leaving 10 bases between the germline ends. CDR3 nucleotide sequence: TGTGCCACCTTCCCAGGGAACACTGAAGCTTTCTTT. This translates into CATFPGNTEAFF.

The rearrangement joins TRBV5-1 to TRBJ1-6; 10 nucleotides align to TRBD1. This CDR3 is built from 17 residues. V was pared by 1 base and J by 2 bases, with 3 bases of the junction left unmatched. Germline CDR1 reads SGHRS; CDR2 reads YFSETQ. CDR3 residues: CASSLSGTGAYNSPLHF. In DNA form, the CDR3 reads TGCGCCAGCAGCTTGAGTGGGACAGGGGCCTATAATTCACCCCTCCACTTT.

This clonotype was found once. This sequence may be a read error, since a much larger clone differs from it by one base. The V call is TRBV19, the J call TRBJ2-5, with TRBD1 as a possible D gene (6 bases). From germline, CDR1 is LNHDA and CDR2 SQIVND (reference sequence). Trimming shortened V by 3 bases and J by 5 bases, and 16 bases separated the two germline ends. The CDR3 length is 15 residues. CDR3 DNA sequence: TGTGCCAGTAGTATCGCCAGGGGATTACGGGAGACCCAGTACTTC. Amino acid sequence: CASSIARGLRETQYF.

Ten or more counts support this clonotype. V usage is TRBV29-1 and J usage is TRBJ2-7, with 8 bases fitting TRBD1. The CDR3 sequence is 12 residues long. With V trimmed by 2 bases and J by 3 bases, 0 bases remained unmatched. Germline V lookup: CDR1 SQVTM, CDR2 ANQGSEA. As DNA, the CDR3 is TGCAGCGTTGAAACAGGGGGCTACGAGCAGTACTTC. As protein: CSVETGGYEQYF.

This clonotype has ten or more counts. Written as DNA, the CDR3 is TGCGCCAGCAGCTTAAAGCGGGGGGAAAGGAATGAGCAGTTCTTC. It codes for CASSLKRGERNEQFF. The chain joins TRBV5-1 to TRBJ2-1; 9 bases map to TRBD2. V lost 2 bases and J lost 7; bases outside the gene matches: 7. Germline V CDR1 and CDR2: SGHRS, YFSETQ. CDR3 size: 15 residues.